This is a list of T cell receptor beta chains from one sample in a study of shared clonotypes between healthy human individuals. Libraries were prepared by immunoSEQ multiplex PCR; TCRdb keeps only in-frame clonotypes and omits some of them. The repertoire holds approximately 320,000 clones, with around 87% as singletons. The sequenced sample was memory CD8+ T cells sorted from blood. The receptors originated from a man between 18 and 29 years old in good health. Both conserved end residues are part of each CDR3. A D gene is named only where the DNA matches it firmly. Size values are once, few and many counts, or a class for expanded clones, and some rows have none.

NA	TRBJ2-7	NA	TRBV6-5	CASSLDSAYEQYF	TGTGCCAGCAGTTTGGACTCTGCCTACGAGCAGTACTTC
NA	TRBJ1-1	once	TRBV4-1	CASSRRGDTEAFF	TGCGCCAGCAGTCGAAGGGGGGACACTGAAGCTTTCTTT
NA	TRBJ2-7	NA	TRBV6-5	CASSYSPYEQYF	TGTGCCAGCAGTTATTCCCCCTACGAGCAGTACTTC
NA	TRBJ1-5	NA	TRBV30	CAWRAGEGPQHF	TGTGCCTGGAGGGCGGGGGAAGGGCCCCAGCATTTT
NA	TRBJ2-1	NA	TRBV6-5	CASSYGSGSSNEQFF	TGTGCCAGCAGTTATGGTTCAGGGTCTAGCAATGAGCAGTTCTTC
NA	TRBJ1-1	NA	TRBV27	CASSLHPVRTEAFF	TGTGCCAGCAGTTTACATCCCGTCCGAACTGAAGCTTTCTTT
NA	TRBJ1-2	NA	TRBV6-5	CASSYWPGGAGYTF	TGTGCCAGCAGTTACTGGCCGGGAGGTGCGGGCTACACCTTC
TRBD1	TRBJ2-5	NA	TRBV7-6	CASSPGQGYQETQYF	TGTGCTAGCAGTCCGGGACAGGGGTACCAAGAGACCCAGTACTTC
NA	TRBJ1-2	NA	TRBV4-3	CASSQEDPDYGYTF	TGCGCCAGCAGCCAAGAGGATCCAGACTATGGCTACACCTTC
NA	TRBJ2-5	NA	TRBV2	CASSEFPGETQYF	TGTGCCAGCAGTGAATTTCCTGGGGAGACCCAGTACTTC
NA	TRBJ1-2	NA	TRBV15	CATSSLRGWGFGYTF	TGTGCCACCAGCAGCCTCCGGGGTTGGGGATTCGGCTACACCTTC
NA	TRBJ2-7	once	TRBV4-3	CASSLNVGASHLSYEQYF	TGCGCCAGCAGCCTTAATGTCGGGGCTAGCCATCTTTCCTACGAGCAGTACTTC
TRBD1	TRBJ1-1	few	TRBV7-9	CASSFGDRGPEAFF	TGTGCCAGCAGCTTCGGTGACAGGGGCCCTGAAGCTTTCTTT
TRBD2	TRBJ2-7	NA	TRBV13	CASSLPSGERGEQYF	TGTGCCAGCAGCCTTCCTAGCGGGGAGCGAGGGGAGCAGTACTTC
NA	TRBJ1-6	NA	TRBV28	CASKSLSYNSPLHF	TGTGCCAGCAAGAGTCTCTCCTATAATTCACCCCTCCACTTT
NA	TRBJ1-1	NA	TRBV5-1	CASSLGAETEAFF	TGCGCCAGCAGCCTGGGGGCAGAAACTGAAGCTTTCTTT
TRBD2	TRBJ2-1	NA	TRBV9	CASSVDGGGSYNEQFF	TGTGCCAGCAGCGTAGACGGGGGAGGGAGCTACAATGAGCAGTTCTTC
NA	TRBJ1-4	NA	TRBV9	CASSPVGEGEKLFF	TGTGCCAGCAGCCCAGTGGGGGAAGGTGAAAAACTGTTTTTT
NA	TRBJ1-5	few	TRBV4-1	CASSQDQWSEPQHF	TGCGCCAGCAGCCAAGATCAGTGGAGTGAGCCCCAGCATTTT
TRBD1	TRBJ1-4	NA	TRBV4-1	CASSHGVNRGKNEKLFF	TGCGCCAGCAGCCATGGAGTCAACAGGGGAAAAAATGAAAAACTGTTTTTT
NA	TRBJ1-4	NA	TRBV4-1	CASSQVGLIGREKLFF	TGCGCCAGCAGCCAAGTCGGATTAATTGGGCGGGAAAAACTGTTTTTT
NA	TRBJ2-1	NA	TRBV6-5	CATRERDFYNEQFF	TGTGCCACCCGGGAGAGGGATTTCTACAATGAGCAGTTCTTC
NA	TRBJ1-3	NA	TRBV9	CASGMSSGSGNTIYF	TGTGCCAGCGGAATGAGCTCGGGCTCTGGAAACACCATATATTTT
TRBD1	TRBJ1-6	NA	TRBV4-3	CASSPRQGNDNSPLHF	TGCGCCAGCAGCCCCCGACAGGGCAATGATAATTCACCCCTCCACTTT
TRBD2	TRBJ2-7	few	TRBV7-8	CASSYASTSGVSSYEQYF	TGTGCCAGCAGCTATGCCTCGACTAGCGGGGTTAGCTCCTACGAGCAGTACTTC
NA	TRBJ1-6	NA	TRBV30	CGLDSENYNSPLHF	TGTGGCCTGGACTCGGAGAATTATAATTCACCCCTCCACTTT
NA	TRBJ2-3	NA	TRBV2	CASSEEALRLGQYF	TGTGCCAGCAGTGAAGAGGCCCTCAGGTTGGGGCAGTATTTT
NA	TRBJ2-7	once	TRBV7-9	CASSLEGTPLSRQYF	TGTGCCAGCAGCCTGGAAGGGACACCTCTATCCCGACAGTACTTC
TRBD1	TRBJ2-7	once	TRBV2	CASSEGQGWAYEQYF	TGTGCCAGCAGTGAGGGACAGGGATGGGCCTACGAGCAGTACTTC
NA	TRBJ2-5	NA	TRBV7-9	CASSLASGGEKTQYF	TGTGCCAGCAGCTTAGCGTCGGGCGGAGAAAAGACCCAGTACTTC
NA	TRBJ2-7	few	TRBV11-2	CASSSDRYEQYF	TGTGCCAGCAGCTCAGACAGGTACGAGCAGTACTTC
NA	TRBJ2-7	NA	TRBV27	CASSLSIGTYEQYF	TGTGCCAGCAGTTTATCCATTGGGACATACGAGCAGTACTTC
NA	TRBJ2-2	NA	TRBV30	CAWSVNWGLPGELFF	TGTGCCTGGAGTGTAAACTGGGGCCTCCCCGGGGAGCTGTTTTTT
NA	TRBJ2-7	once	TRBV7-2	CASSLEALGPPFIYEQYF	TGTGCCAGCAGCTTAGAGGCACTGGGTCCCCCTTTTATCTACGAGCAGTACTTC
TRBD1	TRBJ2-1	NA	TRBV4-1	CASSPPRGSYNEQFF	TGCGCCAGCAGCCCCCCCAGGGGGTCCTACAATGAGCAGTTCTTC
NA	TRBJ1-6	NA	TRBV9	CASSGAPSWPLHF	TGTGCCAGCAGCGGGGCCCCGTCTTGGCCCCTCCACTTT